The text below deals with one TCR beta chain. V shed 3 bases and J 2 bases; nucleotides not matched to a gene: 7. Germline lookup yields CDR1 SGHTA and CDR2 FQGNSA. This CDR3 is built from 17 residues. TCRdb keeps only in-frame clones here, not all; method: immunoSEQ multiplex PCR. This table holds hundreds of thousands of clones, about 90% found once. The record originates from a study of blood T cell repertoires in COVID-19. Across the whole study: PBMCs, B-cell-depleted T cells, or T cells provided the cDNA or gDNA that made up the material.

The sequenced sample was peripheral blood. The sequence was collected from a woman aged 50 to 60 who had recovered from COVID-19. V and J are TRBV7-2 and TRBJ2-1; the match to TRBD2 covers 10 bases. The CDR3 protein is CASSFPPSGSTYNEQFF. DNA for the CDR3: TGTGCCAGCAGCTTCCCTCCTAGCGGGAGTACCTACAATGAGCAGTTCTTC.